These 10 T cell receptor beta chains were all obtained from the same sample, sequenced in a study of CD8 T cells in ankylosing spondylitis (dated by TCRdb to 2016 to 2017). The research as a whole found: Blood from ankylosing spondylitis patients appeared to be characterized by a TCR beta motif made up of about 8 highly homologous amino acid variants.

The antigens for these receptors are not known. Libraries came from 5' RACE. The sequencing machine was an Illumina HiSeq 2500. In-frame beta chains were kept once TCRdb had trimmed the public reads at Q25 with fastp and called clones with MiXCR. Identical CDR3 protein sequences are pooled into one entry, listed with their most common genes and DNA. Here the sample has 300,000 to 400,000 distinct CDR3 sequences; 20% to 25% occur a single time. Around 16% of the sample is in the top ten clones. Sequenced sample: blood, either unsorted or a sorted T cell fraction (not recorded which). These receptors all come from a male donor with ankylosing spondylitis.

This clonotype has a handful of counts. The rearrangement links TRBV2 to TRBJ2-1, with D perhaps being TRBD1 or TRBD2 (5 bases each). Trimming shortened V by 8 bases and J by 6 bases, and 14 bases separated the two germline ends. The CDR3 extends over 13 amino acids. CDR1 SNHLY and CDR2 FYNNEI come from the germline V gene. CDR3 region: CASGGGNGNEQFF. CDR3 nucleotide sequence: TGTGCCAGCGGTGGGGGTAATGGCAATGAGCAGTTCTTC.

In its sample, this clonotype was seen a few times. The J gene is TRBJ2-2, the V gene TRBV5-6; D is possibly TRBD1 (5 bases). V lost 0 bases and J lost 5, with 14 bases in between. The germline gives CDR1 SGHDT, CDR2 YYEEEE. The CDR3 loop spans 16 amino acids. The CDR3 DNA sequence: TGTGCCAGCAGCTTGGGAGTAGGGGCAGCTACCGGGGAGCTGTTTTTT. Translating gives CASSLGVGAATGELFF.

J is TRBJ1-1 and V is TRBV20-1; D unresolved. Trimming left V 5 bases short and J 3 bases short, with 13 bases between. This CDR3 comprises 13 residues. CDR1 DFQATT and CDR2 SNEGSKA come from the germline V gene (reference sequence). In DNA form, the CDR3 reads TGCAGTGCTCATAATATCGTGGACACTGAAGCTTTCTTT. Translation gives CSAHNIVDTEAFF.

The chain is built from TRBV20-1 and TRBJ1-2; maybe TRBD1 (5 bases). CDR3 size: 12 residues. V dropped 8 bases and J dropped 5 bases, with 15 bases sitting between them. Germline V gives CDR1 DFQATT, CDR2 SNEGSKA (reference sequence). CDR3 bases: TGCAGTATCCCAGGCAGGACATATGGCTACACCTTC. Encoded protein: CSIPGRTYGYTF.

The chain uses TRBV20-1 and TRBJ2-3, with TRBD2 matching over 7 bases. Germline V gene lookup returns CDR1 DFQATT and CDR2 SNEGSKA (reference sequence). CDR3 length: 14 residues. CDR3 sequence reads: CTGRRAGVVDTQYF. The CDR3 region has the DNA TGCACTGGGAGGAGGGCGGGAGTGGTAGATACGCAGTATTTT.

This clonotype was seen repeatedly, ten times or more. The rearrangement uses TRBV20-1 and TRBJ2-2; no definite D call. From germline, CDR1 is DFQATT and CDR2 SNEGSKA (reference sequence). Trimming left V 5 bases short and J 6 bases short, with 13 bases between. The CDR3 runs to 13 residues. This CDR3 is CSAAIYTPGELFF. CDR3 coding DNA: TGCAGTGCTGCAATCTATACCCCCGGGGAGCTGTTTTTT.

There are a few counts of this clonotype. V and J are TRBV20-1 and TRBJ2-4; 7 bases align to TRBD2. The CDR3 is 16 amino acids. Germline values: CDR1 DFQATT, CDR2 SNEGSKA (reference sequence). V gave up 0 bases and J gave up 7 bases; unmatched junction bases: 12. The CDR3 DNA sequence: TGCAGTGCTAGAGATCAACAGCGGGACTTTTTGAACATTCAGTACTTC. Its protein product is CSARDQQRDFLNIQYF.

This clonotype occurred a few times. The V call is TRBV29-1, the J call TRBJ1-2, with D possibly matching TRBD1 (5 bases). Deletions cut 2 bases from V and 7 bases from J, with 14 bases between. The germline CDR1 and CDR2 sequences are SQVTM and ANQGSEA. The CDR3 is 13 residues long. CDR3 nucleotide sequence: TGCAGCGTTGAAAAGGAAGCAGGGACTGGCTACACCTTC. Translating it yields CSVEKEAGTGYTF.

The rearrangement links TRBV7-9 to TRBJ2-3; D call uncertain. The CDR3 covers 15 residues. The germline V gene has CDR1 SEHNR and CDR2 FQNEAQ (reference sequence). Trimming stripped 4 bases from V and 2 bases from J, with 13 bases between. CDR3 sequence reads: CASSYYRGSTDTQYF. The CDR3 DNA sequence: TGTGCCAGCAGCTACTACAGAGGCTCCACAGATACGCAGTATTTT.

The J gene is TRBJ2-1, the V gene TRBV5-1, with D tentatively TRBD1 (6 bases). The CDR3 loop spans 14 amino acids. V was clipped by 4 bases and J by 6 bases, with 14 bases between them. Germline CDR1 SGHRS, CDR2 YFSETQ. The CDR3 region has the DNA TGCGCCAGCAGCCCGACTGGGGGCGCCAATGAGCAGTTCTTC. This gives the protein CASSPTGGANEQFF. The variable domain in full, completed from reference TRBV5-1 and TRBJ2-1, reads KAGVTQTPRYLIKTRGQQVTLSCSPISGHRSVSWYQQTPGQGLQFLFEYFSETQRNKGNFPGRFSGRQFSNSRSEMNVSTLELGDSALYLCASSPTGGANEQFFGPGTRLTVL.